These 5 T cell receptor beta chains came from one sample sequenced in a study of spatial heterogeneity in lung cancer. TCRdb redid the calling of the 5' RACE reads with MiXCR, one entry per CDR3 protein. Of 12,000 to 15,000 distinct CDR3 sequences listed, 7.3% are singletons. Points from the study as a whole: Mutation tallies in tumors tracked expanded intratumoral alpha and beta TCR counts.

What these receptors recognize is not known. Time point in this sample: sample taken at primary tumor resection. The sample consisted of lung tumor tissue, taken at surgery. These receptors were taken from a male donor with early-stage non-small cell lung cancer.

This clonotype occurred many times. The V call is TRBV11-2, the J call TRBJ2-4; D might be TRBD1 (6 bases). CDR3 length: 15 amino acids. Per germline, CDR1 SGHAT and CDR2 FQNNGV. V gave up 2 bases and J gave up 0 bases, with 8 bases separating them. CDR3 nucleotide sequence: TGTGCCAGCAGCTTAACAGGGAAAGCCAAAAACATTCAGTACTTC. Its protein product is CASSLTGKAKNIQYF. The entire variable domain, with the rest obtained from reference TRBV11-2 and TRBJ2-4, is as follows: EAGVAQSPRYKIIEKRQSVAFWCNPISGHATLYWYQQILGQGPKLLIQFQNNGVVDDSQLPKDRFSAERLKGVDSTLKIQPAKLEDSAVYLCASSLTGKAKNIQYFGAGTRLSVL.

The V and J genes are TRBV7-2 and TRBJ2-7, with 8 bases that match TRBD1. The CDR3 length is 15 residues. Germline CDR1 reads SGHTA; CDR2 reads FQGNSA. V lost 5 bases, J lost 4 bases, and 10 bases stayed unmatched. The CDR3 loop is CASSQGAEGTYEQYF. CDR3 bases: TGTGCCAGCAGCCAGGGGGCGGAGGGGACTTACGAGCAGTACTTC.

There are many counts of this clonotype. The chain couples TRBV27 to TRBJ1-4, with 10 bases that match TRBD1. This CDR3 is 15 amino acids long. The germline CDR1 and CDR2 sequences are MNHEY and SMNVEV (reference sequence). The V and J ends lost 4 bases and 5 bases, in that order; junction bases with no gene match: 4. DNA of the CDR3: TGTGCCAGCAGTTCACCGGGACAGGGGAATGAAAAACTGTTTTTT. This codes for CASSSPGQGNEKLFF.

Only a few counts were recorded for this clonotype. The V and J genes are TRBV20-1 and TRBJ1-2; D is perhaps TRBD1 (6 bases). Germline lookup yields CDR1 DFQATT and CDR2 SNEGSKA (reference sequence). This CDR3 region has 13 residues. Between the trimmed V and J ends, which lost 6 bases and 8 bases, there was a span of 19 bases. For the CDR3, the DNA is TGCAGTGCCCAGGTGGCAGGGGAGTGGGGCTACACCTTC. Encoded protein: CSAQVAGEWGYTF.

The CDR3, as DNA: TGCGCCAGCAGCTTAGAACAGGGGGAGGGGACCTACGAGCAGTACTTC. This gives the protein CASSLEQGEGTYEQYF. V is TRBV5-1 and J is TRBJ2-7, with D perhaps TRBD1 (8 bases). Trimming pared 2 bases from V and 2 bases from J, leaving 17 bases between. This CDR3 region has 16 residues. The V gene's germline CDR1 is SGHRS and CDR2 YFSETQ.